This is a list of T cell receptor beta chains from one sample in a study of blood T cell repertoires in COVID-19. TCRdb keeps only in-frame clones here, not all; method: immunoSEQ multiplex PCR. The sample records 100,000 to 150,000 clones, about 90% being singletons. The sequencing input was peripheral blood. The receptors derive from a man between 50 and 59 years old with COVID-19, enrolled during active disease. Both conserved end residues are part of each CDR3. Each record gives: V gene, clone size, D gene, J gene, CDR3 protein, CDR3 DNA. The D gene is left open where the match is weak. The size of a clone is reported for some rows only, either as once, few or many, or as a class for expanded clones.

v_call: TRBV5-5
clone_size: once
d_call: TRBD1
j_call: TRBJ1-2
cdr3_aa: CASSPTGGSYGYTF
cdr3_nt: TGTGCCAGCAGCCCGACAGGGGGATCCTATGGCTACACCTTC

v_call: TRBV12-3/TRBV12-4
clone_size: NA
d_call: NA
j_call: TRBJ2-5
cdr3_aa: CASSLGLQETQYF
cdr3_nt: TGTGCCAGCAGTTTAGGGCTCCAAGAGACCCAGTACTTC

v_call: TRBV27
clone_size: NA
d_call: NA
j_call: TRBJ1-2
cdr3_aa: CASSPGGRLKDGYTF
cdr3_nt: TGTGCCAGCAGCCCCGGGGGGCGCCTTAAGGATGGCTACACCTTC

v_call: TRBV4-2
clone_size: NA
d_call: NA
j_call: TRBJ1-2
cdr3_aa: CASSRGGSSYGYTF
cdr3_nt: TGTGCCAGCAGCCGGGGGGGCAGTAGCTATGGCTACACCTTC

v_call: TRBV30
clone_size: NA
d_call: NA
j_call: TRBJ1-2
cdr3_aa: CAWSVPLPEDGYTF
cdr3_nt: TGTGCCTGGAGTGTGCCTCTCCCGGAGGATGGCTACACCTTC

v_call: TRBV27
clone_size: NA
d_call: NA
j_call: TRBJ2-7
cdr3_aa: CASSWAGREQYF
cdr3_nt: TGTGCCAGCAGTTGGGCGGGTAGGGAGCAGTACTTC

v_call: TRBV28
clone_size: NA
d_call: TRBD1
j_call: TRBJ2-1
cdr3_aa: CASSSGQGNEQFF
cdr3_nt: TGTGCCAGCAGCTCCGGACAGGGGAATGAGCAGTTCTTC

v_call: TRBV5-4
clone_size: NA
d_call: TRBD1
j_call: TRBJ1-3
cdr3_aa: CASSWTGGPSGNTIYF
cdr3_nt: TGTGCCAGCAGCTGGACAGGGGGCCCCTCTGGAAACACCATATATTTT

v_call: TRBV7-8
clone_size: NA
d_call: NA
j_call: TRBJ2-1
cdr3_aa: CASSPPTAAPRADSQDEQFF
cdr3_nt: TGTGCCAGCAGCCCGCCGACGGCAGCACCTAGGGCGGACAGCCAAGATGAGCAGTTCTTC

v_call: TRBV18
clone_size: NA
d_call: TRBD2
j_call: TRBJ2-3
cdr3_aa: CASRRTGGTSTDTQYF
cdr3_nt: TGTGCCAGCCGCCGGACGGGAGGAACTAGCACAGATACGCAGTATTTT

v_call: TRBV9
clone_size: once
d_call: TRBD1
j_call: TRBJ2-5
cdr3_aa: CASSVEIRGLGETQYF
cdr3_nt: TGTGCCAGCAGCGTAGAGATCAGGGGGCTAGGAGAGACCCAGTACTTC

v_call: TRBV6-5
clone_size: NA
d_call: TRBD1
j_call: TRBJ1-5
cdr3_aa: CASEGAQYSNQPQHF
cdr3_nt: TGTGCCAGCGAGGGGGCCCAATATAGCAATCAGCCCCAGCATTTT

v_call: TRBV5-6
clone_size: NA
d_call: TRBD2
j_call: TRBJ2-7
cdr3_aa: CASSGPTVAGNYEQYF
cdr3_nt: TGTGCCAGCAGCGGGCCGACGGTAGCGGGAAACTACGAGCAGTACTTC

v_call: TRBV28
clone_size: NA
d_call: TRBD2
j_call: TRBJ2-1
cdr3_aa: CASSSGRGVANEQFF
cdr3_nt: TGTGCCAGCAGCTCAGGTCGGGGGGTGGCCAATGAGCAGTTCTTC

v_call: TRBV5-1
clone_size: NA
d_call: NA
j_call: TRBJ1-2
cdr3_aa: CASSSQGIPPANYGYTF
cdr3_nt: TGCGCCAGCAGCTCCCAGGGGATCCCTCCCGCTAACTATGGCTACACCTTC

v_call: TRBV5-1
clone_size: once
d_call: TRBD1
j_call: TRBJ2-5
cdr3_aa: CASSLQGLAETQYF
cdr3_nt: TGCGCCAGCAGCTTACAGGGGCTCGCAGAGACCCAGTACTTC

v_call: TRBV19
clone_size: NA
d_call: NA
j_call: TRBJ1-1
cdr3_aa: CASSPPGGGTEAFF
cdr3_nt: TGTGCCAGTAGTCCCCCCGGAGGTGGCACTGAAGCTTTCTTT

v_call: TRBV11-2
clone_size: NA
d_call: NA
j_call: TRBJ2-5
cdr3_aa: CASSLRGVIGETQYF
cdr3_nt: TGTGCCAGCAGCTTACGCGGAGTGATCGGAGAGACCCAGTACTTC

v_call: TRBV4-3
clone_size: NA
d_call: NA
j_call: TRBJ2-1
cdr3_aa: CASSQIGSENEQFF
cdr3_nt: TGCGCCAGCAGCCAGATAGGATCGGAGAATGAGCAGTTCTTC

v_call: TRBV9
clone_size: NA
d_call: NA
j_call: TRBJ2-2
cdr3_aa: CASSVGTAAGELFF
cdr3_nt: TGTGCCAGCAGCGTAGGGACTGCCGCCGGGGAGCTGTTTTTT

v_call: TRBV2
clone_size: NA
d_call: TRBD2
j_call: TRBJ2-7
cdr3_aa: CASSVGAGDGEQYF
cdr3_nt: TGTGCCAGCAGTGTGGGAGCGGGAGATGGGGAGCAGTACTTC

v_call: TRBV28
clone_size: few
d_call: NA
j_call: TRBJ2-1
cdr3_aa: CASSQGGGYEQFF
cdr3_nt: TGTGCCAGCAGCCAGGGGGGCGGGTATGAGCAGTTCTTC

v_call: TRBV9
clone_size: NA
d_call: NA
j_call: TRBJ2-5
cdr3_aa: CASSAEETQYF
cdr3_nt: TGTGCCAGCAGCGCGGAAGAGACCCAGTACTTC

v_call: TRBV29-1
clone_size: NA
d_call: NA
j_call: TRBJ2-2
cdr3_aa: CSVYKGDHTGELFF
cdr3_nt: TGCAGCGTTTACAAGGGGGATCACACCGGGGAGCTGTTTTTT

v_call: TRBV3-1/TRBV3-2
clone_size: NA
d_call: NA
j_call: TRBJ1-6
cdr3_aa: CASSQGRRRNSPLHF
cdr3_nt: TGTGCCAGCAGCCAAGGTAGGCGGAGAAATTCACCCCTCCACTTT

v_call: TRBV28
clone_size: NA
d_call: NA
j_call: TRBJ1-3
cdr3_aa: CASSFIGVGLLFSGNTIYF
cdr3_nt: TGTGCCAGCAGTTTTATAGGAGTAGGTTTACTTTTCTCTGGAAACACCATATATTTT

v_call: TRBV5-4
clone_size: NA
d_call: NA
j_call: TRBJ1-4
cdr3_aa: CASSTQGTSEKLFF
cdr3_nt: TGTGCCAGCAGCACACAGGGAACAAGTGAAAAACTGTTTTTT

v_call: TRBV6-2/TRBV6-3
clone_size: NA
d_call: NA
j_call: TRBJ1-5
cdr3_aa: CASSKEWRQPQHF
cdr3_nt: TGTGCCAGCAGTAAAGAGTGGAGGCAGCCCCAGCATTTT

v_call: TRBV9
clone_size: NA
d_call: NA
j_call: TRBJ2-5
cdr3_aa: CASSARLVETQYF
cdr3_nt: TGTGCCAGCAGCGCAAGACTAGTAGAGACCCAGTACTTC

v_call: TRBV9
clone_size: NA
d_call: TRBD2
j_call: TRBJ2-1
cdr3_aa: CASSVVAGESEQFF
cdr3_nt: TGTGCCAGCAGCGTAGTAGCGGGAGAAAGTGAGCAGTTCTTC

v_call: TRBV19
clone_size: NA
d_call: NA
j_call: TRBJ1-4
cdr3_aa: CARSDCGEKLFF
cdr3_nt: TGTGCCAGGTCAGATTGCGGCGAAAAACTGTTTTTT

v_call: TRBV5-1
clone_size: NA
d_call: NA
j_call: TRBJ2-3
cdr3_aa: CASSLGEVDTQYF
cdr3_nt: TGCGCCAGCAGCTTAGGGGAGGTAGATACGCAGTATTTT

v_call: TRBV14
clone_size: NA
d_call: NA
j_call: TRBJ2-2
cdr3_aa: CASSQDRTGELFF
cdr3_nt: TGTGCCAGCAGCCAAGATCGTACCGGGGAGCTGTTTTTT

v_call: TRBV30
clone_size: NA
d_call: TRBD2
j_call: TRBJ2-4
cdr3_aa: CAWSRDQTSGSLNIQYF
cdr3_nt: TGTGCCTGGTCCCGGGATCAGACTAGCGGGAGCTTAAACATTCAGTACTTC

v_call: TRBV19
clone_size: NA
d_call: NA
j_call: TRBJ2-1
cdr3_aa: CASTPGQGGEQFF
cdr3_nt: TGTGCCAGTACCCCCGGGCAGGGGGGTGAGCAGTTCTTC

v_call: TRBV7-2
clone_size: NA
d_call: TRBD2
j_call: TRBJ2-5
cdr3_aa: CASSPTVAGGPETQYF
cdr3_nt: TGTGCCAGCAGCCCTACGGTAGCGGGAGGGCCGGAGACCCAGTACTTC

v_call: TRBV30
clone_size: once
d_call: NA
j_call: TRBJ1-1
cdr3_aa: CAWSVGQVVGAFF
cdr3_nt: TGTGCCTGGAGTGTTGGGCAGGTGGTTGGAGCTTTCTTT

v_call: TRBV9
clone_size: NA
d_call: NA
j_call: TRBJ1-2
cdr3_aa: CASSVNQDRNYGYTF
cdr3_nt: TGTGCCAGCAGCGTAAATCAGGACAGAAACTATGGCTACACCTTC

v_call: TRBV7-8
clone_size: NA
d_call: TRBD2
j_call: TRBJ2-1
cdr3_aa: CASSFTVGGRAIQNEQFF
cdr3_nt: TGTGCCAGCAGCTTCACGGTGGGCGGGAGGGCTATTCAGAATGAGCAGTTCTTC

v_call: TRBV7-8
clone_size: NA
d_call: TRBD1
j_call: TRBJ1-4
cdr3_aa: CASSSQTGTNEKLFF
cdr3_nt: TGTGCCAGCAGCTCTCAGACAGGGACCAATGAAAAACTGTTTTTT

v_call: TRBV5-1
clone_size: NA
d_call: NA
j_call: TRBJ2-6
cdr3_aa: CASSPGHDSSGANVLTF
cdr3_nt: TGCGCCAGCAGCCCTGGACATGATAGCTCTGGGGCCAACGTCCTGACTTTC

v_call: TRBV5-6
clone_size: NA
d_call: TRBD2
j_call: TRBJ2-2
cdr3_aa: CASSQIAGANTGELFF
cdr3_nt: TGTGCCAGCAGCCAGATAGCGGGGGCGAACACCGGGGAGCTGTTTTTT

v_call: TRBV28
clone_size: NA
d_call: TRBD1
j_call: TRBJ1-2
cdr3_aa: CASRRDHTGGSYGYTF
cdr3_nt: TGTGCCAGCAGGCGAGACCACACAGGGGGCAGTTATGGCTACACCTTC